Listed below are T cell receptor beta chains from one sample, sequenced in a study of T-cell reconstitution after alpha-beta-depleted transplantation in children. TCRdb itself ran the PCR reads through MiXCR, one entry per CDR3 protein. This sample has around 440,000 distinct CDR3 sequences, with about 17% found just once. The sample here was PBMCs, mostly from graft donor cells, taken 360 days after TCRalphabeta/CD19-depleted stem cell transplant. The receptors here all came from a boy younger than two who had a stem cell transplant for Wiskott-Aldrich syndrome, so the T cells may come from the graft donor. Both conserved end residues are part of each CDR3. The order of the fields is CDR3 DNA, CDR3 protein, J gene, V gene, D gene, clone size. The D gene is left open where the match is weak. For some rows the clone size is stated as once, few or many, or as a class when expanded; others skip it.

TGCGCCAGTACCACCGGGACAAGTACCACAGATACGCAGTATTTT | CASTTGTSTTDTQYF | TRBJ2-3 | TRBV5-1 | NA | many
TGTGCCAGCAGTTTAGCGGGGGCACGAGGAAACACCATATATTTT | CASSLAGARGNTIYF | TRBJ1-3 | TRBV12-3/TRBV12-4 | NA | NA
TGTGCCGAGGGGACCTCGAACACCGGGGAGCTGTTTTTT | CAEGTSNTGELFF | TRBJ2-2 | TRBV12-3/TRBV12-4 | NA | NA
TGTGCCAGCAGCTGGCCCGGGGGCCCGAACACTGAAGCTTTCTTT | CASSWPGGPNTEAFF | TRBJ1-1 | TRBV7-9 | NA | NA
TGTGCCAGCAGGCCGCTACTAGCCGCGCAAGAGACCCAGTACTTC | CASRPLLAAQETQYF | TRBJ2-5 | TRBV6-2/TRBV6-3 | NA | many
TGCGCCAGCAGCTTGGGGGCAGGGGGCAGCCGCACAGATACGCAGTATTTT | CASSLGAGGSRTDTQYF | TRBJ2-3 | TRBV5-1 | TRBD1 | NA
TGCGCCAGCAGCGTTATGCCCGGGGAGCTGTTTTTT | CASSVMPGELFF | TRBJ2-2 | TRBV5-1 | NA | NA
TGCAGTGCTAGAGCCCCGGGACAGGGTGGGTCACCCCTCCACTTT | CSARAPGQGGSPLHF | TRBJ1-6 | TRBV20-1 | TRBD1 | few
TGTGCCAGTAGTATAGGGGGACTCAACTCCGGGGAGCTGTTTTTT | CASSIGGLNSGELFF | TRBJ2-2 | TRBV19 | NA | few
TGTGCCAGCAGCTCCGGACAGGTTGGCGAGCAGTACTTC | CASSSGQVGEQYF | TRBJ2-7 | TRBV5-6 | TRBD1 | NA
TGCGCCAGCGGGCTTGGGGGCTCTGGGGCCAACGTCCTGACTTTC | CASGLGGSGANVLTF | TRBJ2-6 | TRBV5-1 | NA | NA
TGTGCCAGCTCGCCAGCGGGGGGGCCAGGAGAGACCCAGTACTTC | CASSPAGGPGETQYF | TRBJ2-5 | TRBV18 | TRBD2 | once
TGTGCCAGCAGTTTGATAGCCACAGATACGCAGTATTTT | CASSLIATDTQYF | TRBJ2-3 | TRBV27 | NA | once
TGTGCCAGTAGTACGGGACGGACGAACACTGAAGCTTTCTTT | CASSTGRTNTEAFF | TRBJ1-1 | TRBV19 | NA | few
TGTGCCAGCAGTTACTCGGCGACAGACAATCAGCCCCAGCATTTT | CASSYSATDNQPQHF | TRBJ1-5 | TRBV6-5 | NA | NA
TGTGCCACCAGCACGGGCGGGAGTTTTTACAATGAGCAGTTCTTC | CATSTGGSFYNEQFF | TRBJ2-1 | TRBV15 | TRBD2 | NA
TGTGCCAGTAGTATAGCGGGGGGCGGAGGGGATACGCAGTATTTT | CASSIAGGGGDTQYF | TRBJ2-3 | TRBV19 | NA | few
TGTGCCAGCAGCCAAGCGGGGGGGGCGAGGGATCAGCCCCAGCATTTT | CASSQAGGARDQPQHF | TRBJ1-5 | TRBV4-2 | NA | NA
TGTGCCAGCAGCCCTCACTGGGGCATAAAGGATGAGCAGTTCTTC | CASSPHWGIKDEQFF | TRBJ2-1 | TRBV11-3 | NA | NA
TGCAGTGCTAGGTTCGGTACTTGGACGGAGGAGCAGTACTTC | CSARFGTWTEEQYF | TRBJ2-7 | TRBV20-1 | NA | few